Presented here are 21 T cell receptor beta chains from one specimen sequenced in a study of cytomegalovirus exposure and HLA in healthy donors. Some clones are missing from TCRdb's copy, which holds only in-frame ones; the method was immunoSEQ multiplex PCR. The table has about 79,000 clones, 93% seen once. Sequencing was done on a sample of PBMCs. These receptors all come from a woman aged 25 to 39 in good health and CMV-seronegative.

The chain joins TRBV27 to TRBJ2-1; TRBD1 agrees at 12 bases. Per the germline V gene, CDR1 is MNHEY and CDR2 is SMNVEV (reference sequence). The CDR3 covers 16 residues. J was trimmed by 4 bases and V by 4 bases; bases with no gene match: 5. As DNA, the CDR3 is TGTGCCAGCAGTTCCGGGACAGGGGGCGGTTACAATGAGCAGTTCTTC. This translates into CASSSGTGGGYNEQFF.

The chain combines TRBV19 with TRBJ1-1, with 8 bases fitting TRBD1. Germline CDR1 and CDR2: LNHDA and SQIVND (reference sequence). The V gene end was trimmed by 6 bases and the J gene end by 3 bases; junction bases not matched to a gene: 6. The CDR3 consists of 14 residues. The CDR3 bases are TGTGCCAGTAGAAGACAGGGGTTGGACACTGAAGCTTTCTTT. This sequence encodes CASRRQGLDTEAFF.

The V and J genes are TRBV5-1 and TRBJ1-4; 8 bases line up with TRBD1. Germline V gene sequence: CDR1 SGHRS, CDR2 YFSETQ. Trimming took 1 base from V and 6 from J; bases not matched to a gene: 5. The CDR3 sequence is 15 residues long. CDR3 loop: CASSLSGGRDEKLFF. CDR3 nucleotide sequence: TGCGCCAGCAGCTTGTCAGGGGGCCGGGATGAAAAACTGTTTTTT.

This clone was observed a single time. The chain links TRBV7-9 to TRBJ1-5; TRBD1 agrees at 7 bases. Germline V gene data show CDR1 as SEHNR and CDR2 as FQNEAQ (reference sequence). After removal of 3 bases from V and 7 bases from J, the junction contained 6 bases not matched to a gene. CDR3 length: 14 amino acids. The CDR3 here is CASSFSDRVQPQHF. CDR3 DNA sequence: TGTGCCAGCAGCTTCTCTGACAGGGTCCAGCCCCAGCATTTT.

The rearrangement uses TRBV5-1 and TRBJ2-2, with 7 positions matching TRBD1. The ends lost 4 bases at V and 5 bases at J; junction bases unmatched: 11. Per germline, CDR1 SGHRS and CDR2 YFSETQ. The CDR3 runs 16 residues. CDR3 DNA: TGCGCCAGCAGCGTGGTAACAGGGGCAGATACCGGGGAGCTGTTTTTT. As protein: CASSVVTGADTGELFF.

The chain recombines TRBV28 with TRBJ2-7; 10 bases line up with TRBD1. This CDR3 spans 16 amino acids. Losses at the gene ends were 1 base for V and 5 bases for J; bases not matched to a gene: 8. The germline CDR1 and CDR2 sequences are MDHEN and SYDVKM. CDR3 DNA sequence: TGTGCCAGCAGTTTATTGTTCGGGACAGGGGACGACGAGCAGTACTTC. Its translation: CASSLLFGTGDDEQYF.

CDR3 in DNA: TGTGCCAGCAGCTCCCCGGGACTAGCGGGGGGGTCAGATACGCAGTATTTT. It translates to CASSSPGLAGGSDTQYF. The rearrangement links TRBV7-2 to TRBJ2-3; 16 bases map to TRBD2. Germline trimming cut 4 bases from V and 4 bases from J; bases unmatched to any gene: 5. CDR3 length: 17 residues. Germline V gene sequence: CDR1 SGHTA, CDR2 FQGNSA.

This clone turned up a few times. This chain links TRBV18 with TRBJ1-1; D is unclear. The V end lost 3 bases, the J end lost 1 base, and 12 bases lay between the germline ends. Germline loops: CDR1 KGHSH, CDR2 LQKENI. This CDR3 spans 15 amino acids. For the CDR3, the DNA is TGTGCCAGCTCACCGTCCCTTGCGGGGAACACTGAAGCTTTCTTT. Encoded protein: CASSPSLAGNTEAFF. The whole variable domain, filled in from reference TRBV18 and TRBJ1-1, reads NAGVMQNPRHLVRRRGQEARLRCSPMKGHSHVYWYRQLPEEGLKFMVYLQKENIIDESGMPKERFSAEFPKEGPSILRIQQVVRGDSAAYFCASSPSLAGNTEAFFGQGTRLTVV.

Here the CDR3 DNA reads TGTGCCAGCAGCCTACAGGGGTACTGGAATTCACCCCTCCACTTT. Protein product: CASSLQGYWNSPLHF. The rearrangement uses TRBV7-3 and TRBJ1-6, with TRBD1 matching 7 bases. The germline V gene encodes CDR1 SGHTA and CDR2 FQGTGA. After removal of 5 bases from V and 7 bases from J, the junction contained 8 bases not matched to a gene. The length of the CDR3 is 15 residues.

The chain is built from TRBV7-6 and TRBJ2-1; 9 bases fit TRBD2. This CDR3 has 13 amino acids. The germline V gene encodes CDR1 SGHVS and CDR2 FNYEAQ. With V trimmed by 4 bases and J by 12 bases, 7 bases remained unmatched. The CDR3 is CASSSQAGGGQFF. CDR3 DNA sequence: TGTGCCAGCAGCTCTCAAGCGGGAGGAGGGCAGTTCTTC.

The chain links TRBV7-3 to TRBJ2-3, with a weak D call TRBD2 (6 bases). CDR3 length: 15 residues. The germline gives CDR1 SGHTA, CDR2 FQGTGA. With 2 bases removed from V and 0 bases from J, the gap between germline ends came to 9 bases. CDR3 sequence: CASSLSSASTDTQYF. Here the CDR3 DNA reads TGTGCCAGCAGCTTATCTAGCGCTAGCACAGATACGCAGTATTTT.

This clone has a single count. The rearrangement joins TRBV6-1 to TRBJ1-1; 11 bases match TRBD1. Trimming cost V 2 bases and J 11 bases; bases outside gene matches: 10. CDR3 length equals 15 residues. From germline, CDR1 is MNHNS and CDR2 SASEGT. DNA of the CDR3: TGTGCCAGCAGTGAAAAGGGGACAGGGGGAAGTGGGGCTTTCTTT. It codes for CASSEKGTGGSGAFF.

This chain links TRBV5-6 with TRBJ1-2; no reliable D call. In germline, CDR1 is SGHDT, CDR2 YYEEEE. CDR3 length: 19 residues. V was shortened by 4 bases and J by 0 bases, with 25 bases between the two germline ends. The CDR3 nucleotides are TGTGCCAGCAGCCAGACTAAAGGCCCGGTTCAGCGCGCTAACTATGGCTACACCTTC. Protein: CASSQTKGPVQRANYGYTF.

The chain joins TRBV2 to TRBJ1-1, with D possibly matching TRBD1 (6 bases). V was clipped by 9 bases and J by 4 bases, with 18 bases between them. CDR3 length equals 14 residues. The germline V gene encodes CDR1 SNHLY and CDR2 FYNNEI. The chain's CDR3 is CARSSRGGTTEAFF. The CDR3 DNA follows: TGTGCCAGATCCAGTCGGGGGGGCACCACTGAAGCTTTCTTT.

The chain combines TRBV5-8 with TRBJ2-7; 8 bases map to TRBD1. Germline loops: CDR1 SGHTS, CDR2 YDEGEE. Trimming at V came to 2 bases and at J to 3 bases, leaving 7 bases not matched to a gene. This CDR3 region has 15 residues. CDR3 residues: CASSLHRDRNYEQYF. The CDR3 DNA reads as TGTGCCAGCAGCTTACACCGGGACAGGAACTACGAGCAGTACTTC.

The V gene is TRBV19, the J gene TRBJ1-1; tentatively, D is TRBD1 (5 bases). CDR1 and CDR2 (germline): LNHDA, SQIVND (reference sequence). Trimming left V 7 bases short and J 1 base short, with 13 bases between. The CDR3 sequence is 14 residues long. The CDR3 DNA is TGTGCCAGTACTAATACGGGGGAGAACACTGAAGCTTTCTTT. Amino acid sequence: CASTNTGENTEAFF.

The chain is built from TRBV28 and TRBJ2-7, with 9 bases matching TRBD1. The CDR3 length is 19 residues. Germline-derived CDR1 and CDR2 are MDHEN and SYDVKM. J was trimmed by 9 bases and V by 6 bases; bases with no gene match: 27. DNA of the CDR3: TGTGCCAGCAGATTTAACTGGAGGGGGTCGAGGACAGGGGAAATCCGGCAGTACTTC. Translation gives CASRFNWRGSRTGEIRQYF.

This chain joins TRBV30 and TRBJ1-5, with a tentative D call TRBD1 (5 bases). The CDR3 loop spans 17 amino acids. CDR1 GTSNPN and CDR2 SVGIG come from the germline V gene (reference sequence). The V and J ends lost 0 bases and 0 bases respectively, with 15 bases between them. In nucleotides, the CDR3 is TGTGCCTGGAGTGTAACAAAGGGGCAGTATAGCAATCAGCCCCAGCATTTT. It encodes CAWSVTKGQYSNQPQHF. The full variable domain, its missing parts supplied by reference TRBV30 and TRBJ1-5, is SQTIHQWPATLVQPVGSPLSLECTVEGTSNPNLYWYRQAAGRGLQLLFYSVGIGQISSEVPQNLSASRPQDRQFILSSKKLLLSDSGFYLCAWSVTKGQYSNQPQHFGDGTRLSIL.

This chain uses TRBV6-5 with TRBJ2-3; 9 bases are shared with TRBD2. The germline gives CDR1 MNHEY, CDR2 SVGAGI. J lost 3 bases, V lost 7 bases, and 5 bases had no gene match. The CDR3 has 14 residues. CDR3 sequence (DNA): TGTGCCAGCACTCAAGCGGGGGGAACAGATACGCAGTATTTT. Protein sequence: CASTQAGGTDTQYF.

The V and J genes are TRBV6-5 and TRBJ2-3; D ambiguous. The germline V and J ends were trimmed by 6 bases and 0 bases, with 4 bases remaining between them. Germline V CDR1 and CDR2: MNHEY, SVGAGI. The CDR3 contains 12 residues. In nucleotides, the CDR3 is TGTGCCAGCAGGTCTAGCACAGATACGCAGTATTTT. Protein product: CASRSSTDTQYF.

The rearrangement links TRBV20-1 to TRBJ2-5; D uncertain. The CDR3 spans 11 residues. Germline CDR1 DFQATT, CDR2 SNEGSKA (reference sequence). V was cut by 3 bases and J by 2 bases, with 4 bases left in between. The CDR3 protein is CSARLQETQYF. CDR3 in DNA: TGCAGTGCTAGGTTACAAGAGACCCAGTACTTC.